The clone carrying this TCR beta chain has more than one count but fewer than ten. Its antigen is unidentified. V gave up 1 base and J gave up 5 bases, with 17 bases separating them. Germline CDR1 and CDR2: LGHDT and YNNKEL (reference sequence). The CDR3 has 16 amino acids. This entry comes from a study of blood T cells in healthy people across ages. Peripheral blood, about 9.3 milliliters per donor, was collected. Together with a sample-barcoded 5' primer, a J-beta primer mix was included in a second PCR lasting roughly 6 to 12 cycles. TCRdb fed the 5' RACE reads into MiXCR, producing one record per CDR3 protein. The top ten clones hold 20% to 30% of a sample with 780,000 or so distinct CDR3 sequences, more than 55% of them seen once. Regarding the study as a whole: Age advanced and TCR beta diversity per million T cells fell, roughly linearly.

Specimen: blood. The chain has TRBV3-1 and TRBJ2-5, with a possible D match to TRBD1 (6 bases). The origin of this receptor is a man aged 40-49 years in good health. The CDR3 loop is CASSQGTTRGRETQYF. The CDR3 region has the DNA TGTGCCAGCAGCCAAGGAACCACCAGGGGTAGGGAGACCCAGTACTTC.